The rows below give T cell receptor beta chains drawn from one sample of a study of metastatic and nonmetastatic thyroid tumors. TCRdb re-called the PCR reads via MiXCR. The table has about 38,000 clones, roughly a quarter seen once. Sequencing input: blood. The source is a female donor with papillary thyroid cancer or a benign thyroid nodule (not recorded which). Some clones in this sample may be carry-over from other donors' samples. Each CDR3 is given with its conserved first and last residue. The order of the fields is J gene, V gene, clone size, D gene, CDR3 protein, CDR3 DNA. The D gene is left open where the match is weak. The size of a clone is reported for some rows only, either as once, few or many, or as a class for expanded clones.

TRBJ2-3	TRBV11-2	.	TRBD2	CASSERTSGTDTQYF	TGTGCCAGCAGCGAGCGGACTAGCGGCACAGATACGCAGTATTTT
TRBJ1-1	TRBV4-1	.	.	CASSHEGLNTEAFF	TGCGCCAGCAGCCACGAAGGATTGAACACTGAAGCTTTCTTT
TRBJ2-7	TRBV6-1	medium-sized	TRBD1	CASSPDREGNGQYF	TGTGCCAGCAGCCCCGACAGGGAAGGTAACGGGCAGTACTTC
TRBJ2-7	TRBV5-1	.	TRBD1	CASSPDRVAAYERYF	TGCGCCAGCAGCCCAGACAGGGTTGCAGCCTACGAGCGGTACTTC
TRBJ2-1	TRBV6-2/TRBV6-3	.	TRBD2	CARSSLTSGIGGNEQFF	TGTGCCAGAAGTTCTTTGACTAGCGGGATCGGCGGGAATGAGCAGTTCTTC
TRBJ2-7	TRBV2	many	.	CASKGTGGAYEQYF	TGTGCCAGCAAAGGAACGGGTGGGGCCTACGAGCAGTACTTC
TRBJ2-7	TRBV5-1	many	.	CASSPTGLSYEQYF	TGCGCCAGCAGCCCCACGGGACTCTCCTACGAGCAGTACTTC
TRBJ2-3	TRBV6-5	.	.	CASSYSVAGWGTDTQYF	TGTGCCAGCAGTTACTCGGTTGCGGGGTGGGGCACAGATACGCAGTATTTT
TRBJ2-3	TRBV20-1	many	TRBD1	CSASWDRGPDTQYF	TGCAGTGCTAGTTGGGACAGGGGTCCCGATACGCAGTATTTT
TRBJ2-1	TRBV27	few	.	CASSLFGGGLSDEQFF	TGTGCCAGCAGTTTATTTGGAGGGGGGTTGTCGGATGAGCAGTTCTTC
TRBJ2-7	TRBV6-2/TRBV6-3	.	TRBD1	CASSYRDRGAYEQYF	TGTGCCAGCAGTTACCGGGACAGGGGGGCTTACGAGCAGTACTTC
TRBJ2-7	TRBV20-1	.	.	CSARDTPGSSEQYF	TGCAGTGCTAGAGATACGCCAGGTTCATCCGAGCAGTACTTC
TRBJ1-2	TRBV6-1	medium-sized	.	CASRQGDGYTF	TGTGCCAGCAGGCAGGGTGACGGCTACACCTTC
TRBJ1-1	TRBV12-3/TRBV12-4	.	.	CASSFRHMNTEAFF	TGTGCCAGCAGTTTCCGGCACATGAACACTGAAGCTTTCTTT
TRBJ2-7	TRBV27	few	.	CASSLARTTYEQYF	TGTGCCAGCAGTTTAGCAAGGACGACTTACGAGCAGTACTTC
TRBJ1-2	TRBV4-3	.	.	CASSQHGSGGYTF	TGCGCCAGCAGCCAGCATGGGTCTGGGGGCTACACCTTC
TRBJ2-1	TRBV19	many	.	CASSSDLLSYNEQFF	TGTGCCAGCTCTAGCGACTTACTCTCCTACAATGAGCAGTTCTTC
TRBJ1-2	TRBV27	few	.	CASSFTGGYGYTF	TGTGCCAGCAGTTTCACCGGAGGCTATGGCTACACCTTC
TRBJ2-2	TRBV11-2	.	TRBD2	CASSLVSSGRYSTGELLF	TGTGCCAGTAGCTTAGTCTCTAGCGGGAGGTATAGCACCGGGGAGCTGCTTTTT
TRBJ2-7	TRBV19	many	.	CASSLSVDSSYEQYF	TGTGCCAGTAGTCTCTCCGTCGACAGCTCCTACGAGCAGTACTTC
TRBJ2-7	TRBV14	many	.	CASSQDSGIYEQYF	TGTGCCAGCAGCCAAGATTCCGGGATCTACGAGCAGTACTTC
TRBJ1-4	TRBV27	few	.	CASSPHRVREKLFF	TGTGCCAGCAGTCCCCACAGGGTGCGTGAAAAACTGTTTTTT
TRBJ2-1	TRBV2	.	.	CASTGSRVYNEQLF	TGTGCCAGCACTGGGTCTAGGGTGTACAATGAGCAGCTCTTC
TRBJ2-1	TRBV28	many	TRBD2	CASPPVLAGDNEQFF	TGTGCCAGCCCGCCGGTACTAGCGGGAGACAATGAGCAGTTCTTC
TRBJ1-1	TRBV6-1	.	.	CASIGGETETLF	TGTGCCAGCATCGGAGGGGAAACTGAAACTCTCTTT